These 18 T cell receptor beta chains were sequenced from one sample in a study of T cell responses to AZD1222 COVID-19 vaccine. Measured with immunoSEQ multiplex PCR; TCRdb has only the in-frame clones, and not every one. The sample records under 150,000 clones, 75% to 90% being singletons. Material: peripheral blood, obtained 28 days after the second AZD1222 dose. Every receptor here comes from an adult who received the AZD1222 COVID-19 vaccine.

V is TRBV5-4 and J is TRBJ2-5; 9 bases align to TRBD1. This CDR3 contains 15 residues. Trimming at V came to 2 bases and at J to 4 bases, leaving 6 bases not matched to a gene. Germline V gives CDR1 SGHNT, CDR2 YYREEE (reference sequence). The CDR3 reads CASSFLGQGTETQYF. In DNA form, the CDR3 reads TGTGCCAGCAGCTTCCTCGGACAGGGGACAGAGACCCAGTACTTC. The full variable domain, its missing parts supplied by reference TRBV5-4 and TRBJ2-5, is ETGVTQSPTHLIKTRGQQVTLRCSSQSGHNTVSWYQQALGQGPQFIFQYYREEENGRGNFPPRFSGLQFPNYSSELNVNALELDDSALYLCASSFLGQGTETQYFGPGTRLLVL.

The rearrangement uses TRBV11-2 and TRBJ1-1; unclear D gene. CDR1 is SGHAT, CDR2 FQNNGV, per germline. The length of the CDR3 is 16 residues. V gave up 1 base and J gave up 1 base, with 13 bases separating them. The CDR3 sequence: CASSLVGAVGNTEAFF. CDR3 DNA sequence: TGTGCCAGCAGCTTAGTTGGTGCAGTAGGGAACACTGAAGCTTTCTTT.

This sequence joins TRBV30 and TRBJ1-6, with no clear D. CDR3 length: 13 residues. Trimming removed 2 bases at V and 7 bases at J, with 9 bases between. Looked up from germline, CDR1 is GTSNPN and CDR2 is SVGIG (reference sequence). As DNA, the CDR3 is TGTGCCTGGAGTCCTACAGTAAATTCACCCCTCCACTTT. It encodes CAWSPTVNSPLHF.

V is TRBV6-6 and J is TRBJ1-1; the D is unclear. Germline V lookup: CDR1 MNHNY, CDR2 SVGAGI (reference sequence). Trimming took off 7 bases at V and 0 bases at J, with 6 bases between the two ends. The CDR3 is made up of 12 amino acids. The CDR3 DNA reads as TGTGCCAGCACTCAGATGAACACTGAAGCTTTCTTT. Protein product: CASTQMNTEAFF.

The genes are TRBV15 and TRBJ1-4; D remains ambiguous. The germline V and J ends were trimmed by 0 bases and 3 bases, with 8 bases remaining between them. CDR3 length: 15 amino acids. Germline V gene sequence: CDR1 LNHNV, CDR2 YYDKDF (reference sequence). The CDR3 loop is CATSRDRTANEKLFF. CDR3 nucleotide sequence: TGTGCCACCAGCAGAGACCGGACGGCTAATGAAAAACTGTTTTTT.

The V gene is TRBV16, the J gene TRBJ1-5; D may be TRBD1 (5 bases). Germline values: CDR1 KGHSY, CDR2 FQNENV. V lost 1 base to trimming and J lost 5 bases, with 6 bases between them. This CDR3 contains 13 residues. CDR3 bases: TGTGCCAGCAGCCAATGGGGGGATCAGCCCCAGCATTTT. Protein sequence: CASSQWGDQPQHF.

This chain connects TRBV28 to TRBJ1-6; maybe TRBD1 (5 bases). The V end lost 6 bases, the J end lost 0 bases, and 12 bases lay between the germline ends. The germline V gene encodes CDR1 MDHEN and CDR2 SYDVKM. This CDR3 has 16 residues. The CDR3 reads CASSTRQSSYNSPLHF. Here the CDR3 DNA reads TGTGCCAGCAGCACTCGACAGAGCTCCTATAATTCACCCCTCCACTTT.

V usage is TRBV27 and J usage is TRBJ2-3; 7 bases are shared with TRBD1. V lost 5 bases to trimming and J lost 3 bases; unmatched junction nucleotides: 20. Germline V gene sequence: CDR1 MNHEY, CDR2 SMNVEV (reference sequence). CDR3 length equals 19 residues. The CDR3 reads CASSGGDFGTVSRTDTQYF. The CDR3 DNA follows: TGTGCCAGCAGTGGAGGAGACTTCGGGACAGTTTCTAGGACAGATACGCAGTATTTT.

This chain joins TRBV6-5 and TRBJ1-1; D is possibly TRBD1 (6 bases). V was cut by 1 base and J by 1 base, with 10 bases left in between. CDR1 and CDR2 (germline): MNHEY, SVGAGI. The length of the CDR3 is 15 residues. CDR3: CASSYFGGANTEAFF. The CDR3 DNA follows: TGTGCCAGCAGTTACTTTGGGGGCGCGAACACTGAAGCTTTCTTT.

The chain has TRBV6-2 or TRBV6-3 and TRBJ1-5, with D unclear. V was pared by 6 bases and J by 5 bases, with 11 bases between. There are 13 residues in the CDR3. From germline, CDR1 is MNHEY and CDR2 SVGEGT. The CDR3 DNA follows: TGTGCCAGCAGCCAATCTGGAGATCAGCCCCAGCATTTT. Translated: CASSQSGDQPQHF.

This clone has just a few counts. The DNA of the CDR3 is TGCAGTGCTAGTATCGGAGGTAACAATCAGCCCCAGCATTTT. Protein product: CSASIGGNNQPQHF. The chain employs TRBV20-1 and TRBJ1-5; no clear D gene. The V end lost 3 bases, the J end lost 3 bases, and 12 bases lay between the germline ends. The CDR3 has 14 amino acids. CDR1 DFQATT and CDR2 SNEGSKA come from the germline V gene (reference sequence).

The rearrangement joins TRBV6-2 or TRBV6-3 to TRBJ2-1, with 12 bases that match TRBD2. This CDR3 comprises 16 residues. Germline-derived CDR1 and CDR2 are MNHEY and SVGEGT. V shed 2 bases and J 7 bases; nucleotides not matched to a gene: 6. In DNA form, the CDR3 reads TGTGCCAGCAGTTACGGTGGACTAGCGGGGCAAAATGAGCAGTTCTTC. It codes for CASSYGGLAGQNEQFF.

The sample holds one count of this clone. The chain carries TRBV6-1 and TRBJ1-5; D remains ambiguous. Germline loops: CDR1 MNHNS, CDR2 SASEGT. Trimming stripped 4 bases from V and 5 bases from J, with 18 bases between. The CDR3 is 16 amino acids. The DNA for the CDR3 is TGTGCCAGCAGTGTCTACGCCCCAGCGGGCGATCAGCCCCAGCATTTT. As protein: CASSVYAPAGDQPQHF.

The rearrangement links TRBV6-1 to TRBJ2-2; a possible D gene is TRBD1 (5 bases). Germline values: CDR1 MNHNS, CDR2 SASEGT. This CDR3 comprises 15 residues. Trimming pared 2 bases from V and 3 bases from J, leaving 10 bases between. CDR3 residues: CASSELGLYTGELFF. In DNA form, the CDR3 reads TGTGCCAGCAGTGAATTGGGGCTTTACACCGGGGAGCTGTTTTTT.

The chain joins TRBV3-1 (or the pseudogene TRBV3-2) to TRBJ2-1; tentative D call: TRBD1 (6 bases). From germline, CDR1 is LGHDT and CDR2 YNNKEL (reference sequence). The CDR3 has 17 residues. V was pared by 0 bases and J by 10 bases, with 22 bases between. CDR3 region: CASSQDWELGGVWEQFF. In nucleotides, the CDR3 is TGTGCCAGCAGCCAAGACTGGGAACTAGGGGGAGTCTGGGAGCAGTTCTTC.

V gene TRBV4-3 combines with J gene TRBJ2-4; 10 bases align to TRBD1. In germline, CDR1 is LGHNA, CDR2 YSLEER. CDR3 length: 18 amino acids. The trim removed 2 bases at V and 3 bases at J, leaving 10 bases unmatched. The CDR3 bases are TGCGCCAGCAGCCAAAGGGACAGGGGTGCTACAGGCAAAAACATTCAGTACTTC. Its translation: CASSQRDRGATGKNIQYF.

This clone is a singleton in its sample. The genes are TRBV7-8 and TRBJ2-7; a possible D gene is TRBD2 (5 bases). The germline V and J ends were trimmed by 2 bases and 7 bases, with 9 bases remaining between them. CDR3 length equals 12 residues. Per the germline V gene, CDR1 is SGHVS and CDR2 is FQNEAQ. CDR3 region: CASSLRTGEQYF. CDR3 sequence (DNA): TGTGCCAGCAGCTTACGGACGGGGGAGCAGTACTTC. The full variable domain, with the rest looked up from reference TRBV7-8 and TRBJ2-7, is GAGVSQSPRYKVAKRGQDVALRCDPISGHVSLFWYQQALGQGPEFLTYFQNEAQLDKSGLPSDRFFAERPEGSVSTLKIQRTQQEDSAVYLCASSLRTGEQYFGPGTRLTVT.

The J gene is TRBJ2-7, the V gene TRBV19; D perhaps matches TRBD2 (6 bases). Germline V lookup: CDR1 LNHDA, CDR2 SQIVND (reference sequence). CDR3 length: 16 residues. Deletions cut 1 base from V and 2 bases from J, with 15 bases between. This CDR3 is CASSIGKAGSAYEQYF. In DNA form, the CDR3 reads TGTGCCAGTAGTATAGGAAAAGCGGGTTCAGCCTACGAGCAGTACTTC.